This T cell receptor (beta chain) stems from a study of blood T cell repertoires in COVID-19 (dated by TCRdb to about 2020). With regard to the full study: Samples from collaborators originated in the United States, Italy and Spain and spanned both the acute and convalescent phases of COVID-19. The material from the prospective study consisted of cDNA or gDNA derived from T cells, B-cell-depleted T cells, or PBMCs. Where available, HLA class I and class II types were taken from metadata supplied by the sample provider and were not determined by assay-based typing. Samples came from the ongoing ImmuneRACE study (first 160 participants) plus 1,254 subjects from 6 global collaborators. Sample metadata almost always included a de-identified subject ID, COVID-19 status, age in years and sex. The repertoires were made available in a free public database intended to serve as a resource for research on the immune response to SARS-CoV-2. The dataset comprised deeply sampled blood TCRbeta repertoires from subjects exposed to, actively infected with, or recovered from COVID-19. The paper as a whole reports these results and caveats: Clinical and demographic metadata were provided uncurated, with the amount varying by source and participant.

Enrolling through a virtual design, the prospective study's participants ranged in age from roughly 18 to 89 years and lived across 24 United States geographic areas. In the prospective study, cohorts were assigned on the basis of participant-reported clinical history obtained from a screening survey and a study questionnaire. In the prospective study, mobile phlebotomists collected whole blood, serum and a nasopharyngeal or oropharyngeal swab from each participant. Over a roughly 2-month period, participants in the prospective study had the option of providing additional blood draws and questionnaires. Before DNA extraction, blood samples from the prospective study were shipped at room temperature or frozen. Concerning this clone: Which antigen it targets is not known. No much larger clone is present one base from it, and per-base qualities are unavailable.

The CDR3 contains 17 residues, cysteine and phenylalanine counted. Only the CDR3 DNA stays, 51 bases, in frame from base 1. TCRbeta CDR3 regions were amplified from genomic DNA using the immunoSEQ Assay, a bias-controlled multiplex PCR. As for the original processing: The number of nucleated cells in each sample was estimated by amplification of reference gene primers within the assay. To quantify the absolute abundance of each unique TCRbeta CDR3 rearrangement, sequence reads were collapsed and filtered. Productive Simpson clonality was computed per sample as the square root of Simpson's diversity index over productive rearrangements. Drawn from immuneACCESS, this table holds only the in-frame rearrangements with V and J called that TCRdb kept. Clones are partly lost; checked studies trace under half to an unresolved V gene and leave the rest unexplained. The V and J calls and clone size were taken over from that table, and D and trimming were inferred from the DNA. This sample is represented by hundreds of thousands of clones; approximately 86% of them were singletons. 6% to 7% of the sample is in the top ten clones.

This clonotype was sampled from a woman aged 25-40 years with acute COVID-19. The chain joins TRBV21-1 to TRBJ2-3; the listed D gene, TRBD2, was not tested against the DNA. TRBV21-1 represents a pseudogene. The sequencing input was PBMCs or T cells enriched from blood (not recorded which). The CDR3 has the sequence CASSKDPSGRITDTQYF. Here is the DNA: TGTGCCAGCAGCAAAGACCCTAGCGGGAGGATCACAGATACGCAGTATTTT.